The 18 T cell receptor beta chains below come from one sample, sequenced in a study of blood T cells in healthy people across ages. It was with a sample-barcoded 5' primer and a J-beta primer mix that a second PCR of about 6 to 12 cycles was run. TCRdb called the 5' RACE reads again in MiXCR, with one record for every CDR3 protein. The repertoire holds about 770,000 distinct CDR3 sequences, with under 55% as singletons. Source material: blood. All receptors come from a man in his 60s in good health.

This clonotype was observed many times. The V and J genes are TRBV27 and TRBJ2-7; 10 bases line up with TRBD2. Looked up from germline, CDR1 is MNHEY and CDR2 is SMNVEV (reference sequence). V lost 4 bases and J lost 2; bases outside the gene matches: 8. This CDR3 has 16 amino acids. The CDR3 region is CASSSSLAGEAYEQYF. In nucleotides, the CDR3 is TGTGCCAGCAGTTCCTCGCTAGCGGGGGAGGCCTACGAGCAGTACTTC.

In its sample, this clonotype was seen a few times. This chain joins TRBV9 and TRBJ2-7; maybe TRBD1 (6 bases). Trimming pared 3 bases from V and 3 bases from J, leaving 19 bases between. The CDR3 totals 16 residues. Per germline, CDR1 SGDLS and CDR2 YYNGEE. CDR3: CASSGTRRDTIYEQYF. The CDR3 DNA sequence: TGTGCCAGCAGCGGAACTCGCCGGGACACCATCTACGAGCAGTACTTC.

Many counts were recorded for this clonotype. The chain couples TRBV5-1 to TRBJ2-7; D ambiguous. Germline CDR1 and CDR2: SGHRS and YFSETQ. Trimming took 0 bases from V and 3 from J, leaving 7 bases between them. This CDR3 has 13 amino acids. CDR3 DNA: TGCGCCAGCAGCTTGGTGGTCGACTACGAGCAGTACTTC. It encodes CASSLVVDYEQYF.

This chain uses TRBV2 with TRBJ2-4, with a weak D call TRBD1 (6 bases). The CDR3 has 15 amino acids. The V end lost 5 bases, the J end lost 0 bases, and 11 bases lay between the germline ends. Germline V CDR1 and CDR2: SNHLY, FYNNEI. As DNA, the CDR3 is TGTGCCAGCAGTTTGGACAGCCTAGCCAAAAACATTCAGTACTTC. Residues: CASSLDSLAKNIQYF.

The chain is built from TRBV20-1 and TRBJ2-7; possibly TRBD2 for D (6 bases). The V gene lost 5 bases and the J gene lost 6 bases, with 20 bases spanning the gap. The CDR3 runs 14 residues. Germline V gives CDR1 DFQATT, CDR2 SNEGSKA (reference sequence). For the CDR3, the DNA is TGCAGTGCTGATCTACCTAACCGGGACTTCGAGCAGTACTTC. This encodes CSADLPNRDFEQYF.

The CDR3 nucleotides read TGTGCCAGCAGCTTAGGCCGAGGGGGAATTAGTTCACCCCTCCACTTT. Its translation: CASSLGRGGISSPLHF. V usage is TRBV13 and J usage is TRBJ1-6; D possibly corresponds to TRBD1 (6 bases). V lost 0 bases and J lost 9, with 15 bases in between. CDR3 size: 16 residues. Germline lookup yields CDR1 PRHDT and CDR2 FYEKMQ (reference sequence).

A few counts support this clonotype. The chain employs TRBV20-1 and TRBJ2-3; D is possibly TRBD1 (5 bases). The germline V gene encodes CDR1 DFQATT and CDR2 SNEGSKA (reference sequence). The CDR3 spans 15 residues. Trimming pared 0 bases from V and 2 bases from J, leaving 12 bases between. As DNA, the CDR3 is TGCAGTGCTAGAGAAACAGGAACCTCCACAGATACGCAGTATTTT. This sequence encodes CSARETGTSTDTQYF.

The V and J genes are TRBV4-3 and TRBJ2-3; D call uncertain. Germline V gene sequence: CDR1 LGHNA, CDR2 YSLEER. The length of the CDR3 is 16 residues. The V end was cut by 2 bases, the J end by 0 bases, with 12 bases between. CDR3 sequence reads: CASSQRPTESTDTQYF. The CDR3 DNA reads TGCGCCAGCAGCCAAAGGCCTACAGAAAGCACAGATACGCAGTATTTT.

This clonotype showed up just a few times. This sequence joins TRBV5-4 and TRBJ1-2; no reliable D call. The germline V gene has CDR1 SGHNT and CDR2 YYREEE (reference sequence). The V end lost 2 bases, the J end lost 2 bases, and 10 bases lay between the germline ends. This CDR3 comprises 14 residues. As DNA, the CDR3 is TGTGCCAGCAGCTTTGTAGGGCAGAACTATGGCTACACCTTC. As protein: CASSFVGQNYGYTF.

Comments on this clonotype: Possible read error: a much larger clone is one base away. This rearrangement joins TRBV4-3 to TRBJ2-5; D perhaps matches TRBD2 (5 bases). Germline V gene data show CDR1 as LGHNA and CDR2 as YSLEER. The CDR3 has 19 amino acids. The DNA for the CDR3 is TGCACCAGCAGCCAACCTAATAGGCATGGCACACGGGGAGAGCAGACCCAGTACTTC. Protein sequence: CTSSQPNRHGTRGEQTQYF.

V is TRBV6-1 and J is TRBJ1-2; possibly TRBD1 for D (5 bases). The CDR3 consists of 12 residues. The V end was cut by 6 bases, the J end by 6 bases, with 11 bases between. The germline gives CDR1 MNHNS, CDR2 SASEGT. The CDR3 is CASSPREDGYTF. In DNA, the CDR3 is TGTGCCAGCAGCCCCAGGGAGGATGGCTACACCTTC.

The chain employs TRBV15 and TRBJ2-7, with D perhaps matching TRBD1 (6 bases). This CDR3 has 17 amino acids. Germline V gene data show CDR1 as LNHNV and CDR2 as YYDKDF (reference sequence). V lost 0 bases and J lost 10, with 25 bases in between. The CDR3 coding sequence is TGTGCCACCAGCAGAGATCGACAGGACAAGGGCACTAATCACCAGTACTTC. It yields the protein CATSRDRQDKGTNHQYF.

This clonotype was counted between two and nine times. A much larger clone lies one base from this, so it may be a read error. The chain combines TRBV30 with TRBJ2-1; D unclear. Germline V gene data show CDR1 as GTSNPN and CDR2 as SVGIG (reference sequence). V lost 1 base to trimming and J lost 6 bases, with 16 bases between them. The CDR3 spans 15 residues. CDR3 region: CAWSDGWIPSNEQFF. CDR3 sequence (DNA): TGTGCCTGGAGTGACGGCTGGATCCCGTCCAATGAGCAGTTCTTC.

The CDR3 protein is CATSPKRRRTYNEQYF. For the CDR3, the DNA is TGTGCCACCAGCCCTAAGCGGAGACGGACCTACAATGAGCAGTACTTC. The chain couples TRBV15 to TRBJ2-1, with D perhaps TRBD2 (5 bases). The DNA end favors TRBJ2-7, so the J call may be wrong. The V gene's germline CDR1 is LNHNV and CDR2 YYDKDF (reference sequence). This CDR3 contains 16 residues.

There are many counts of this clonotype. The V call is TRBV27, the J call TRBJ2-7, with D perhaps TRBD2 (5 bases). The CDR3 has 13 amino acids. The V gene lost 2 bases and the J gene lost 4 bases, with 9 bases spanning the gap. Germline V CDR1 and CDR2: MNHEY, SMNVEV (reference sequence). The CDR3 spells CASSLEGGYEQYF. The CDR3 bases are TGTGCCAGCAGTTTAGAGGGCGGATACGAGCAGTACTTC.

This chain connects TRBV28 to TRBJ1-1, with no clear D. Deletions cut 1 base from V and 1 base from J, with 7 bases between. Germline V gene data show CDR1 as MDHEN and CDR2 as SYDVKM. The CDR3 extends over 14 amino acids. The CDR3 here is CASSLLLENTEAFF. The CDR3 nucleotides read TGTGCCAGCAGTTTATTATTGGAGAACACTGAAGCTTTCTTT.

The chain is built from TRBV4-3 and TRBJ2-7, with a possible D match to TRBD2 (7 bases). The DNA end favors TRBJ2-5, so the J call may be wrong. The CDR3 has 16 amino acids. From germline, CDR1 is LGHNA and CDR2 YSLEER. The CDR3 loop reads CASSQDRGGGLETQYF. CDR3 nucleotides: TGCGCCAGCAGCCAAGATCGAGGGGGGGGCCTGGAGACCCAGTACTTC.

J is TRBJ2-3 and V is TRBV7-2; D is possibly TRBD2 (6 bases). This CDR3 contains 15 residues. Per the germline V gene, CDR1 is SGHTA and CDR2 is FQGNSA. Trimming shortened V by 1 base and J by 6 bases, and 14 bases separated the two germline ends. The CDR3 here is CASSLGGDQRDTQYF. CDR3 nucleotide sequence: TGTGCCAGCAGCTTAGGGGGGGATCAGCGGGATACGCAGTATTTT.